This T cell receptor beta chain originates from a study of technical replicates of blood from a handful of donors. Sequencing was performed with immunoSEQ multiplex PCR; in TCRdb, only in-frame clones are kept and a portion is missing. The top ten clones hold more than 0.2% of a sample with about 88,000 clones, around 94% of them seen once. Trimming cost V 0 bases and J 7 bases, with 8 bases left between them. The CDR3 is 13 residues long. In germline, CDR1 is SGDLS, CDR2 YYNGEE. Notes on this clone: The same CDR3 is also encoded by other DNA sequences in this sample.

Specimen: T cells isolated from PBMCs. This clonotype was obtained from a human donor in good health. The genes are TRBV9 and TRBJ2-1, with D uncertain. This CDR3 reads CASSVGGLNEQFF. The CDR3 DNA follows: TGTGCCAGCAGCGTAGGCGGTCTTAATGAGCAGTTCTTC.